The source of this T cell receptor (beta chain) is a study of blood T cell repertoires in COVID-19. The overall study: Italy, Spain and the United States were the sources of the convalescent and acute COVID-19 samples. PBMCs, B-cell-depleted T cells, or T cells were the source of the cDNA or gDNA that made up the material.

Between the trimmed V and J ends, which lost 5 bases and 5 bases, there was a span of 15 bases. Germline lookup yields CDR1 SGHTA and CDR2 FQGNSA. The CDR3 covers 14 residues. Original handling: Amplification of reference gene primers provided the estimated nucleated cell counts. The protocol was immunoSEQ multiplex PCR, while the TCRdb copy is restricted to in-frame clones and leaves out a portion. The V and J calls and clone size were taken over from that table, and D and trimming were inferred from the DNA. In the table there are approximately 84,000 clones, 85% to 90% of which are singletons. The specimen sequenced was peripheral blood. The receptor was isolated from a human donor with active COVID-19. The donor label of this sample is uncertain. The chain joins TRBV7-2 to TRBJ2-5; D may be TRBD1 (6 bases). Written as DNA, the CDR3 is TGTGCCAGCAGCGTATCGACAGGACACGAGACCCAGTACTTC. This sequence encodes CASSVSTGHETQYF. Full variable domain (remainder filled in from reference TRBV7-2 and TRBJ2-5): GAGVSQSPSNKVTEKGKDVELRCDPISGHTALYWYRQSLGQGLEFLIYFQGNSAPDKSGLPSDRFSAERTGGSVSTLTIQRTQQEDSAVYLCASSVSTGHETQYFGPGTRLLVL.